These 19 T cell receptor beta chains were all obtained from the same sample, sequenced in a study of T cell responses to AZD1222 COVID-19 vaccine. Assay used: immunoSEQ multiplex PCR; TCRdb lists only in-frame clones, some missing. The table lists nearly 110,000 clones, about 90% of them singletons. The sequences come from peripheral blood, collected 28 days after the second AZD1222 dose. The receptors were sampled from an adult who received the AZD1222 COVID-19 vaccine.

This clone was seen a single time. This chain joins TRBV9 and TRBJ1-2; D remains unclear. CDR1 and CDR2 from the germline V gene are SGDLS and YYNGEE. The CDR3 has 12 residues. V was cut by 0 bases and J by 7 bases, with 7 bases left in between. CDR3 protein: CASSVGVSGYTF. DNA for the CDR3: TGTGCCAGCAGCGTAGGGGTCTCTGGCTACACCTTC.

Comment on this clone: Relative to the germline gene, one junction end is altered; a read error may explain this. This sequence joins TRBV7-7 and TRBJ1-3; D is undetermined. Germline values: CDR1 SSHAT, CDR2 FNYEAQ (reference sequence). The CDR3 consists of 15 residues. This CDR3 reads CASSPIQSSGNTIYF. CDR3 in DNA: TGTGCTAGCAGCCCCATCCAGAGCTCTGGAAACACCATATATTTT.

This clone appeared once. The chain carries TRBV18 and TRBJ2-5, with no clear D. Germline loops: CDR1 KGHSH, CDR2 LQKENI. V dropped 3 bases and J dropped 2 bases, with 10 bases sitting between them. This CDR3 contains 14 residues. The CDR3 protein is CASSPYPSQETQYF. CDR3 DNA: TGTGCCAGCTCACCCTACCCAAGTCAAGAGACCCAGTACTTC.

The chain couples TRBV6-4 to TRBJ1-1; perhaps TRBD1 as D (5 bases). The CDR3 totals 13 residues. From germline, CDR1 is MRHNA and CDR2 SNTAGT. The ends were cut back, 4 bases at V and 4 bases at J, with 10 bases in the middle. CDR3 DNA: TGTGCCAGCAGTGGATCAGGGAGCACTGAAGCTTTCTTT. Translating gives CASSGSGSTEAFF.

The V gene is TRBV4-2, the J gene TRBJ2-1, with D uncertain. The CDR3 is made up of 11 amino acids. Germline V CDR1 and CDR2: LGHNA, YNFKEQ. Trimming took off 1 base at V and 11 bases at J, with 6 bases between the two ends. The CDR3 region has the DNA TGTGCCAGCAGCCAAGCCCTTAAGCAGTTCTTC. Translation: CASSQALKQFF.

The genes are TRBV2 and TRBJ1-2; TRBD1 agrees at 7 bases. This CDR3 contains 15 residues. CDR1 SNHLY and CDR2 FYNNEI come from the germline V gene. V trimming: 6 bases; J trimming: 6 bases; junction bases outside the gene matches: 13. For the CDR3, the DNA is TGTGCCAGCAGACACGAACAGGGGACTACGGATGGCTACACCTTC. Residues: CASRHEQGTTDGYTF.

Here the CDR3 reads CASSFMGLGNYEQYF. The CDR3, as DNA: TGTGCCAGCAGTTTTATGGGGCTGGGGAACTACGAGCAGTACTTC. The chain uses TRBV6-2 or TRBV6-3 and TRBJ2-7; D may be TRBD1 (5 bases). This CDR3 has 15 amino acids. CDR1 is MNHEY, CDR2 SVGEGT, per germline. The V end was cut by 4 bases, the J end by 3 bases, with 16 bases between.

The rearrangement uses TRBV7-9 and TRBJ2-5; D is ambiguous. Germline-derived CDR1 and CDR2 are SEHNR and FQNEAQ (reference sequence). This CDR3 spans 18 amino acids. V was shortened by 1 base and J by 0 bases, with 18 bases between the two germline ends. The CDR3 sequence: CASSLGRVGRRYQETQYF. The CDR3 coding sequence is TGTGCCAGCAGCTTAGGTAGGGTAGGTCGCAGGTACCAAGAGACCCAGTACTTC. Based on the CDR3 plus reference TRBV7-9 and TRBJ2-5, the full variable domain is DTGVSQNPRHKITKRGQNVTFRCDPISEHNRLYWYRQTLGQGPEFLTYFQNEAQLEKSRLLSDRFSAERPKGSFSTLEIQRTEQGDSAMYLCASSLGRVGRRYQETQYFGPGTRLLVL.

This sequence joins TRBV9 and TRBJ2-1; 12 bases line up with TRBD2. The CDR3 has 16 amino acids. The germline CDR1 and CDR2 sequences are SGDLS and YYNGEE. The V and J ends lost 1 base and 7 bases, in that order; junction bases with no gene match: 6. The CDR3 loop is CASSVSTSGGRNEQFF. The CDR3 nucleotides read TGTGCCAGCAGCGTATCGACTAGCGGGGGCAGGAATGAGCAGTTCTTC.

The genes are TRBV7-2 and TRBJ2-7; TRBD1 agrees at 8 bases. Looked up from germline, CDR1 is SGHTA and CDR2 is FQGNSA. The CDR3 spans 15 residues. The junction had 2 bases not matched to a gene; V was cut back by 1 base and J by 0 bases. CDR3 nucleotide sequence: TGTGCCAGCAGCTTAGGCAGGGGGCTCTCCTACGAGCAGTACTTC. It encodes CASSLGRGLSYEQYF.

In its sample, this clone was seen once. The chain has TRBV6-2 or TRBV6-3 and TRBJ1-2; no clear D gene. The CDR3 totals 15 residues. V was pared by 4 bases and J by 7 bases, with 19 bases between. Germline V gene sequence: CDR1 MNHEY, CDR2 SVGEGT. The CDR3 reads CASSLPGRTGGGYTF. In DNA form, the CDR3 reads TGTGCCAGCAGTTTACCCGGCCGGACGGGCGGTGGCTACACCTTC.

Here the CDR3 reads CASSLGETNEKLFF. CDR3 sequence (DNA): TGTGCCAGCAGCTTAGGGGAGACTAATGAAAAACTGTTTTTT. V and J are TRBV7-9 and TRBJ1-4; the D is unclear. This CDR3 contains 14 residues. CDR1 and CDR2 (germline): SEHNR, FQNEAQ (reference sequence). V was trimmed by 1 base and J by 2 bases, leaving 5 bases between them.

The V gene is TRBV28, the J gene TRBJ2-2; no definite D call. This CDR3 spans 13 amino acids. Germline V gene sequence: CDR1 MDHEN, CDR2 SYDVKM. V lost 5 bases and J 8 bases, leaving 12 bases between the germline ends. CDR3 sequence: CASSRLELGELFF. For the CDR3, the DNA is TGTGCCAGCAGTCGATTGGAACTTGGGGAGCTGTTTTTT.

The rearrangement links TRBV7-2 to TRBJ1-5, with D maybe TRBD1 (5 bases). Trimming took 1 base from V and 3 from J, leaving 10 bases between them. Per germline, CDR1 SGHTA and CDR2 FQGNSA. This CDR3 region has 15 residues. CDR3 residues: CASSLGAGHNQPQHF. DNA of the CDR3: TGTGCCAGCAGCTTAGGAGCAGGGCACAATCAGCCCCAGCATTTT.

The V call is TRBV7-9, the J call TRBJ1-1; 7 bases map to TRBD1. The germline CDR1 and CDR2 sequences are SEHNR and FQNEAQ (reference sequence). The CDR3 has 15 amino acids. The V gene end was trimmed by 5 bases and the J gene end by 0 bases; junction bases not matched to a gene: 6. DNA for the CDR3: TGTGCCAGCAGCCCACGGGGACAGTTGAACACTGAAGCTTTCTTT. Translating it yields CASSPRGQLNTEAFF.

CDR3 in DNA: TGTGCCAGCAGCACCCAGACAGGGGGTCCCTACAATGAGCAGTTCTTC. Translating gives CASSTQTGGPYNEQFF. This rearrangement joins TRBV9 to TRBJ2-1; TRBD1 matches at 9 bases. The CDR3 loop spans 16 amino acids. CDR1 and CDR2 from the germline V gene are SGDLS and YYNGEE. V was pared by 4 bases and J by 2 bases, with 7 bases of the junction left unmatched. The whole variable domain, filled in from reference TRBV9 and TRBJ2-1, reads DSGVTQTPKHLITATGQRVTLRCSPRSGDLSVYWYQQSLDQGLQFLIQYYNGEERAKGNILERFSAQQFPDLHSELNLSSLELGDSALYFCASSTQTGGPYNEQFFGPGTRLTVL.

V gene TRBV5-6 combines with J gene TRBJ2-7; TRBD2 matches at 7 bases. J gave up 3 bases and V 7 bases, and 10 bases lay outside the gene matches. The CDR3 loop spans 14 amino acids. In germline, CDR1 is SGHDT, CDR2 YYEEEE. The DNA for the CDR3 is TGTGCCAGCGCAGGGAGGGGACGCCGCTACGAGCAGTACTTC. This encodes CASAGRGRRYEQYF.

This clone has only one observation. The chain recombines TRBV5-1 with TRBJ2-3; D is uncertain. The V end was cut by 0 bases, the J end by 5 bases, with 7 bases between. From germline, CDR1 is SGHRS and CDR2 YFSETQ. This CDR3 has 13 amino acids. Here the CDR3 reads CASSLDQRDTQYF. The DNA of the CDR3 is TGCGCCAGCAGCTTGGACCAACGAGATACGCAGTATTTT.

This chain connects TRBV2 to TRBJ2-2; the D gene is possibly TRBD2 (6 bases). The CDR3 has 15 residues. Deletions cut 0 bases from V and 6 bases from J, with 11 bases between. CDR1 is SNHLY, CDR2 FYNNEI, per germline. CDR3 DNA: TGTGCCAGCAGTGAAGCTTTCGTAGCGGCCGGGGAGCTGTTTTTT. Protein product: CASSEAFVAAGELFF.